Listed below are T cell receptor beta chains from one sample, sequenced in a study of shared clonotypes between healthy human individuals. Generated by immunoSEQ multiplex PCR, the TCRdb table keeps only in-frame clones and is missing some. The sample holds 2 million to 2.5 million clones, just over 90% seen once. Sequences were obtained from naive CD4+ T cells from PBMCs. Every receptor here comes from a young man in good health. Some clones in this sample may be carry-over from other donors' samples. Each CDR3 is given with its conserved first and last residue. A D gene is named only where the DNA matches it firmly. Some rows have no size entry. The others give once, few or many, or a class for an expanded clone.

cdr3_nt	cdr3_aa	v_call	j_call	clone_size	d_call
TGCGCCAGCAGCTACTCCGAGGGAGGGGCCAACGTCCTGACTTTC	CASSYSEGGANVLTF	TRBV5-1	TRBJ2-6	NA	NA
TGTGCCAGCAGCCCTCTAGCGGGGACTGAGGACGGGGAGCTGTTTTTT	CASSPLAGTEDGELFF	TRBV28	TRBJ2-2	NA	TRBD2
TGCGCCAGCAGCCAAGAGCGCCCAAGAGAGGTATTATTCTACGAGCAGTACTTC	CASSQERPREVLFYEQYF	TRBV4-1	TRBJ2-7	NA	NA
TGTGCCAGCAGTGAAGCTCCGGTCACCGGGGAGCTGTTTTTT	CASSEAPVTGELFF	TRBV6-1	TRBJ2-2	NA	NA
TGTGCCAGCACCATTCGGACAGGGAGAGGTATGAACACTGAAGCTTTCTTT	CASTIRTGRGMNTEAFF	TRBV28	TRBJ1-1	NA	TRBD1
TGTGCCAGCAGTTACCAAGGACCCCAGGAGACCCAGTACTTC	CASSYQGPQETQYF	TRBV6-6	TRBJ2-5	NA	NA
TGTGCCAGCAGCCTACGAGGGGGGTCCTACAATGAGCAGTTCTTC	CASSLRGGSYNEQFF	TRBV5-6	TRBJ2-1	NA	NA
TGTGCCAGCAGTTCCCGCAGGGAAGGAAATCAGCCCCAGCATTTT	CASSSRREGNQPQHF	TRBV27	TRBJ1-5	NA	NA
TGTGCCAGCAGCTTATTCGGGCAGGTCTACACTGAAGCTTTCTTT	CASSLFGQVYTEAFF	TRBV7-8	TRBJ1-1	NA	NA
TGTGCCAGCAGCTTAACAGGCGGCGGAGAAGCTTTCTTT	CASSLTGGGEAFF	TRBV7-3	TRBJ1-1	NA	NA
TGTGCCAGCATCGCAGCCCGGGGGGAGTGGACTGAAGCTTTCTTT	CASIAARGEWTEAFF	TRBV28	TRBJ1-1	NA	NA
TGTGCCAGCAGTCAGCAAGGGATGGGAGAGACCCAGTACTTC	CASSQQGMGETQYF	TRBV2	TRBJ2-5	NA	NA
TGTGCCAGCAGCCCAAATCCCTACGAGCAGTACTTC	CASSPNPYEQYF	TRBV11-2	TRBJ2-7	NA	NA
TGTGCCAGCACAGAATTCTCCTCGCGGGGGTATGAGGCCCAGTACTTC	CASTEFSSRGYEAQYF	TRBV27	TRBJ2-5	NA	TRBD2
TGTGCCAGCAGCTTAGTGGAGGGTCCGGGCACTGAAGCTTTCTTT	CASSLVEGPGTEAFF	TRBV7-9	TRBJ1-1	NA	NA
TGTGCCAGCAGTTTAACCCCACCAGGGGGTTATGGGCAGTTCTTC	CASSLTPPGGYGQFF	TRBV28	TRBJ2-1	NA	TRBD1
TGCGCCAGCAGCTTGTCACGGGTGGGAGAGACCCAGTACTTC	CASSLSRVGETQYF	TRBV5-1	TRBJ2-5	once	NA
TGTGCCAGCTCATCCAGGGGGGAGACTGAAGCTTTCTTT	CASSSRGETEAFF	TRBV18	TRBJ1-1	few	TRBD1
TGTGCCAGCAGACCTCAGGGTACTGGGGCCAACGTCCTGACTTTC	CASRPQGTGANVLTF	TRBV11-2	TRBJ2-6	NA	NA
TGTGCCAGCAGCTCAGGGACTAGCGGGGAAGAGACCCAGTACTTC	CASSSGTSGEETQYF	TRBV7-7	TRBJ2-5	once	TRBD2
TGTGCCAGCGGCGGTGCAGGACAGGGGCAGGGAGATACGCAGTATTTT	CASGGAGQGQGDTQYF	TRBV28	TRBJ2-3	NA	TRBD1
TGTGCCAGCAGTCCGAAGGGCAGGTACCTTCAAAAACTGTTTTTT	CASSPKGRYLQKLFF	TRBV7-2	TRBJ1-4	NA	NA
TGTGCCAGCAGCCCCCGTTTGACTAAAACCTACGAGCAGTACTTC	CASSPRLTKTYEQYF	TRBV11-2	TRBJ2-7	NA	NA
TGTGCCAGCAGCTCCGAGCGGGGGAGCTCCTACGAGCAGTACTTC	CASSSERGSSYEQYF	TRBV7-2	TRBJ2-7	NA	TRBD2
TGTGCCACCAGCAGAGGACCAACCGATACGCAGTATTTT	CATSRGPTDTQYF	TRBV15	TRBJ2-3	NA	NA
TGTGCCACACGGACTAGCGGGAGGTACGAGCAGTACTTC	CATRTSGRYEQYF	TRBV27	TRBJ2-7	NA	TRBD2
TGCGCCAGCAGCTTTTCAGCGGGGTTGACAGAGACCCAGTACTTC	CASSFSAGLTETQYF	TRBV5-1	TRBJ2-5	NA	TRBD2
TGTGCCAGCAGTTGGGGAAGAACATACGAGCAGTACTTC	CASSWGRTYEQYF	TRBV25-1	TRBJ2-7	once	NA
TGTGCCAGCAGCGTGGGTAGCGGGAGCACTCTGGAGACCCAGTACTTC	CASSVGSGSTLETQYF	TRBV9	TRBJ2-5	NA	TRBD2
TGCCAGTCGGGCCACTCTCGTGGTAGCAATCAGCCCCAGCATTTT	CQSGHSRGSNQPQHF	TRBV28	TRBJ1-5	NA	NA
TGTGCCAGCCGCGGCCTACCCCTGGGGAGGGAGACCCAGTACTTC	CASRGLPLGRETQYF	TRBV7-9	TRBJ2-5	NA	NA
TGTGCCAGCAGCTTAAATTCAGGGCCGAACGAGCAGTACTTC	CASSLNSGPNEQYF	TRBV7-2	TRBJ2-7	NA	NA
TGTGCCAGCAGCCAAGGGTTTTTGGTGGAGCAAGAGACCCAGTACTTC	CASSQGFLVEQETQYF	TRBV14	TRBJ2-5	NA	NA
TGTGCCAGCAGCAAATTGGGACAGGGGAACCAAGAGACCCAGTACTTC	CASSKLGQGNQETQYF	TRBV7-3	TRBJ2-5	NA	TRBD1
TGTGCCAGCAGTGAGGGGGGGGCCTCGGAGACCCAGTACTTC	CASSEGGASETQYF	TRBV2	TRBJ2-5	NA	NA
TGTGCCAGCAGCCAAGGACAGGGCTACAATGAGCAGTTCTTC	CASSQGQGYNEQFF	TRBV7-3	TRBJ2-1	NA	TRBD1
TGCGCCAGCAGCCAAGTGTTGGGGAACAATGAGCAGTTCTTC	CASSQVLGNNEQFF	TRBV4-1	TRBJ2-1	once	NA
TGTGCCTGGAGCCCGGGACAGGGTAGTAATCAGCCCCAGCATTTT	CAWSPGQGSNQPQHF	TRBV30	TRBJ1-5	NA	TRBD1
TGTGCCAGAGACAGGGAAACCTATGGCTACACCTTC	CARDRETYGYTF	TRBV2	TRBJ1-2	NA	TRBD1
TGTGCCAGCAGCTCGGACTTGAGCTCCTACAATGAGCAGTTCTTC	CASSSDLSSYNEQFF	TRBV7-6	TRBJ2-1	NA	NA
TGTGCCAGCAGTTGGAGAACCGATCAGTACAATGAGCAGTTCTTC	CASSWRTDQYNEQFF	TRBV6-5	TRBJ2-1	NA	NA
TGCGCCAGCAGCTTGGACGGACAGTTAGGACTGGATGGCTACACCTTC	CASSLDGQLGLDGYTF	TRBV5-1	TRBJ1-2	NA	NA
TGTGCCAGCAGGGGGGGTAAAGCTAGCGGGAGACGTGGCCTTTTCTACAATGAGCAGTTCTTC	CASRGGKASGRRGLFYNEQFF	TRBV28	TRBJ2-1	NA	TRBD2
TGTGCCACCAGCAGAGATTGGGTCTCTGGGGCCAACGTCCTGACTTTC	CATSRDWVSGANVLTF	TRBV15	TRBJ2-6	NA	NA
TGTGCCAGCAGTCCCCAGACGGGACGAAGCTCCTACAATGAGCAGTTCTTC	CASSPQTGRSSYNEQFF	TRBV27	TRBJ2-1	NA	NA
TGTGCCATCACCGAGGGAGCAAGCAATCAGCCCCAGCATTTT	CAITEGASNQPQHF	TRBV6-6	TRBJ1-5	NA	NA
TGCGCCAGCAGCGTCCAACTAGCGGGAGGGTCTGAGACCCAGTACTTC	CASSVQLAGGSETQYF	TRBV5-1	TRBJ2-5	NA	TRBD2
TGTGCCAGCAGCTTACAGCCGTCCCTCACGGCGCTGGGTGGCTACACCTTC	CASSLQPSLTALGGYTF	TRBV7-2	TRBJ1-2	NA	NA
TGTGCCAGCAGCTTCCCGGGACAGGGCACAGATACGCAGTATTTT	CASSFPGQGTDTQYF	TRBV5-8	TRBJ2-3	NA	TRBD1
TGCGCCAGCGGACGCCGAGAGGACTATGGCTACACCTTC	CASGRREDYGYTF	TRBV5-1	TRBJ1-2	NA	NA
TGTGCCTGGAGCCTAAACACTGAAGCTTTCTTT	CAWSLNTEAFF	TRBV30	TRBJ1-1	NA	NA